The present T cell receptor beta chain was sequenced within a study of blood T cell repertoires in COVID-19. Across the whole study: Acute and convalescent COVID-19 samples came from the United States, Italy and Spain. T cells, B-cell-depleted T cells, or PBMCs supplied cDNA or gDNA.

In the original workflow: The authors estimated nucleated cell counts from reference gene primer amplification. Assay used: immunoSEQ multiplex PCR; TCRdb lists only in-frame clones, some missing. That table furnishes V, J and clone size, whereas the DNA furnished D and trimming. Among approximately 72,000 clones listed, around 85% were seen once. V lost 5 bases, J lost 0 bases, and 4 bases lay in between. The CDR3 totals 12 residues. CDR1 is SGHTA and CDR2 is FQGNSA in the germline V gene. The clonotype was recovered from a woman older than 75 with active or convalescent COVID-19. The sample consisted of peripheral blood. V gene TRBV7-2 combines with J gene TRBJ1-1; D not certain. Here the CDR3 reads CASSRVNTEAFF. The CDR3 nucleotides are TGTGCCAGCAGCCGAGTGAACACTGAAGCTTTCTTT.